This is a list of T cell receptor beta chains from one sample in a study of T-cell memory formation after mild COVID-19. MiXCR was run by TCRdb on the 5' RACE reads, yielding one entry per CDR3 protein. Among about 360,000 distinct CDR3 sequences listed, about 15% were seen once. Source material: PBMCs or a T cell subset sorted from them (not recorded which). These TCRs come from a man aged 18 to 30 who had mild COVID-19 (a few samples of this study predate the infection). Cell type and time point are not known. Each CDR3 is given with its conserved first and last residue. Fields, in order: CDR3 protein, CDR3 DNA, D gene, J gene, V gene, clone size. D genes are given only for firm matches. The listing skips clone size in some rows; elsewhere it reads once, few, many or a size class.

CDR3: CASSDRVSTDTQYF
DNA: TGCGCCAGCAGCGACAGGGTTAGCACAGATACGCAGTATTTT
D: TRBD1
J: TRBJ2-3
V: TRBV5-1
size: few

CDR3: CAWSRSGLETQYF
DNA: TGTGCCTGGAGTCGTTCTGGGCTGGAGACCCAGTACTTC
D: -
J: TRBJ2-5
V: TRBV30
size: -

CDR3: CASSPLRREGYTF
DNA: TGTGCCAGCAGCCCACTCAGGAGGGAAGGCTACACCTTC
D: -
J: TRBJ1-2
V: TRBV7-8
size: -

CDR3: CASTGLGGPKPTSSYNEQFF
DNA: TGTGCCAGCACGGGGTTGGGGGGCCCTAAACCGACGAGCTCCTACAATGAGCAGTTCTTC
D: -
J: TRBJ2-1
V: TRBV7-2
size: -

CDR3: CASSRGGLAEGTDTQYF
DNA: TGTGCCAGCTCACGAGGCGGACTAGCGGAGGGCACAGATACGCAGTATTTT
D: TRBD2
J: TRBJ2-3
V: TRBV18
size: many

CDR3: CASSSLPPGSRFETEAFF
DNA: TGCGCCAGCAGCTCCCTGCCGCCAGGGAGCAGGTTCGAGACTGAAGCTTTCTTT
D: -
J: TRBJ1-1
V: TRBV5-1
size: -

CDR3: CASSPGRVSGYTF
DNA: TGTGCCAGCAGTCCAGGAAGAGTGAGTGGCTACACCTTC
D: -
J: TRBJ1-2
V: TRBV27
size: -

CDR3: CASSSGGSTQYF
DNA: TGTGCCAGTAGTAGCGGGGGGAGTACGCAGTATTTT
D: TRBD2
J: TRBJ2-3
V: TRBV19
size: -

CDR3: CASSSRGGGGDPDTQYF
DNA: TGTGCCAGCAGCTCCCGCGGCGGGGGGGGAGACCCAGATACGCAGTATTTT
D: TRBD2
J: TRBJ2-3
V: TRBV7-2
size: -

CDR3: CASSLAGVGTQYF
DNA: TGTGCCAGCAGCTTAGCGGGCGTGGGGACCCAGTACTTC
D: -
J: TRBJ2-5
V: TRBV7-2
size: -

CDR3: CASSQTGTGGYTF
DNA: TGTGCCAGCAGCCAAACCGGGACAGGGGGCTACACCTTC
D: TRBD1
J: TRBJ1-2
V: TRBV6-5
size: few

CDR3: CASSQGVPTDTQYF
DNA: TGTGCCAGTAGTCAAGGGGTCCCTACAGATACGCAGTATTTT
D: -
J: TRBJ2-3
V: TRBV19
size: few

CDR3: CASSLYAGTSGSTDTQYF
DNA: TGCGCCAGCAGCTTGTATGCCGGGACTAGCGGAAGCACAGATACGCAGTATTTT
D: TRBD2
J: TRBJ2-3
V: TRBV5-1
size: few

CDR3: CASRRLAGAYNEQFF
DNA: TGTGCCAGCAGGCGTCTAGCGGGGGCGTACAATGAGCAGTTCTTC
D: TRBD2
J: TRBJ2-1
V: TRBV6-6
size: -

CDR3: CASTSGDYTEAFF
DNA: TGCGCCAGCACCTCAGGGGATTACACTGAAGCTTTCTTT
D: -
J: TRBJ1-1
V: TRBV5-1
size: many

CDR3: CASSPDGHLGYTF
DNA: TGTGCCAGCTCACCGGACGGGCACTTAGGCTACACCTTC
D: -
J: TRBJ1-2
V: TRBV18
size: few

CDR3: CASSLGRGLADTQYF
DNA: TGTGCCAGCAGTTTGGGGAGGGGGCTCGCAGATACGCAGTATTTT
D: -
J: TRBJ2-3
V: TRBV12-3/TRBV12-4
size: few

CDR3: CASTSTRAGANVLTF
DNA: TGTGCCAGCACCTCGACCAGGGCTGGGGCCAACGTCCTGACTTTC
D: -
J: TRBJ2-6
V: TRBV7-9
size: few

CDR3: CAIRGASTDTQYF
DNA: TGTGCCATCAGAGGGGCTAGCACAGATACGCAGTATTTT
D: -
J: TRBJ2-3
V: TRBV10-3
size: few

CDR3: CASSSRVGDTGELFF
DNA: TGCGCCAGCAGCTCCCGAGTAGGCGACACCGGGGAGCTGTTTTTT
D: -
J: TRBJ2-2
V: TRBV5-1
size: few

CDR3: CASSPDRRTTNEKLFF
DNA: TGCGCCAGCAGCCCGGACAGGAGAACAACTAATGAAAAACTGTTTTTT
D: TRBD1
J: TRBJ1-4
V: TRBV5-1
size: few

CDR3: CASSLAMAGTGGSGYTF
DNA: TGTGCCAGCAGCTTGGCAATGGCCGGGACAGGGGGCAGTGGCTACACCTTC
D: TRBD1
J: TRBJ1-2
V: TRBV5-4
size: -

CDR3: CSASAGGTYNEQFF
DNA: TGCAGTGCTAGCGCGGGGGGGACCTACAATGAGCAGTTCTTC
D: TRBD2
J: TRBJ2-1
V: TRBV20-1
size: few

CDR3: CASSSYSFQIRDILTNEKLFF
DNA: TGTGCCAGCAGCTCTTACTCTTTCCAGATCCGGGACATCCTAACTAATGAAAAACTGTTTTTT
D: -
J: TRBJ1-4
V: TRBV7-9
size: few

CDR3: CASSPLLPPYEQYF
DNA: TGTGCCAGCAGCCCACTCTTGCCTCCCTACGAGCAGTACTTC
D: -
J: TRBJ2-7
V: TRBV11-2
size: many

CDR3: CASSTGVYEQFF
DNA: TGTGCCAGCAGCACCGGTGTTTATGAGCAGTTCTTC
D: -
J: TRBJ2-1
V: TRBV6-5
size: few

CDR3: CASTEGNSGYTF
DNA: TGTGCCAGCACGGAGGGAAACAGTGGCTACACCTTC
D: -
J: TRBJ1-2
V: TRBV6-6
size: few

CDR3: CASSGGRGKNIQYF
DNA: TGTGCCAGCAGCGGGGGCAGGGGCAAAAACATTCAGTACTTC
D: -
J: TRBJ2-4
V: TRBV7-8
size: -

CDR3: CASSVDYGYTF
DNA: TGTGCCAGCAGTGTAGACTATGGCTACACCTTC
D: -
J: TRBJ1-2
V: TRBV28
size: -

CDR3: CASSARSAMNTEAFF
DNA: TGTGCCAGCAGCGCCCGATCCGCGATGAACACTGAAGCTTTCTTT
D: -
J: TRBJ1-1
V: TRBV9
size: -

CDR3: CASSIAGAPTGELFF
DNA: TGTGCCAGCAGCATAGCGGGGGCACCCACCGGGGAGCTGTTTTTT
D: TRBD2
J: TRBJ2-2
V: TRBV7-2
size: many

CDR3: CAISALGGYTF
DNA: TGTGCCATCAGCGCGCTGGGGGGCTACACCTTC
D: -
J: TRBJ1-2
V: TRBV10-3
size: -

CDR3: CASRGEVRTAEQYF
DNA: TGCGCCAGCAGGGGGGAAGTGCGGACCGCCGAGCAGTACTTC
D: -
J: TRBJ2-7
V: TRBV10-2
size: few

CDR3: CASRGGQFNEQYF
DNA: TGTGCCAGCAGAGGGGGACAGTTCAACGAGCAGTACTTC
D: TRBD1
J: TRBJ2-7
V: TRBV12-3/TRBV12-4
size: few

CDR3: CASSGGQGGNTIYF
DNA: TGTGCCAGCAGCGGAGGACAAGGTGGAAACACCATATATTTT
D: -
J: TRBJ1-3
V: TRBV7-2
size: -

CDR3: CASSLLGGAVEQFF
DNA: TGTGCCAGCAGCTTATTGGGGGGGGCGGTTGAGCAGTTCTTC
D: -
J: TRBJ2-1
V: TRBV7-6
size: few

CDR3: CASSLASTSRTEAFF
DNA: TGTGCCAGCAGCTTAGCCTCCACATCCCGCACTGAAGCTTTCTTT
D: -
J: TRBJ1-1
V: TRBV7-9
size: many

CDR3: CASSQESRTIYF
DNA: TGCGCCAGCAGCCAAGAGTCTCGCACCATATATTTT
D: -
J: TRBJ1-3
V: TRBV4-3
size: few

CDR3: CASSPEAQIQGFYEQYF
DNA: TGTGCCAGCAGCCCAGAGGCCCAGATCCAGGGCTTCTACGAGCAGTACTTC
D: -
J: TRBJ2-7
V: TRBV7-9
size: -

CDR3: CSVGSTGTEAFF
DNA: TGCAGCGTTGGATCCACAGGGACGGAAGCTTTCTTT
D: -
J: TRBJ1-1
V: TRBV29-1
size: -

CDR3: CASSYGGASTDTQYF
DNA: TGTGCCAGCAGTTACGGAGGAGCTAGCACAGATACGCAGTATTTT
D: -
J: TRBJ2-3
V: TRBV6-6
size: few

CDR3: CASSDSGGAGETQYF
DNA: TGTGCCAGCAGCGATAGCGGGGGGGCCGGAGAGACCCAGTACTTC
D: TRBD2
J: TRBJ2-5
V: TRBV5-8
size: many

CDR3: CASSYSSGSGYTF
DNA: TGTGCCAGCAGTTACTCGAGCGGGAGCGGCTACACCTTC
D: -
J: TRBJ1-2
V: TRBV6-2/TRBV6-3
size: -

CDR3: CSARAGWPDTEAFF
DNA: TGCAGTGCTAGAGCAGGATGGCCCGACACTGAAGCTTTCTTT
D: -
J: TRBJ1-1
V: TRBV20-1
size: few

CDR3: CASSTGQGENQPQHF
DNA: TGCGCCAGCAGCACCGGGCAGGGCGAAAATCAGCCCCAGCATTTT
D: -
J: TRBJ1-5
V: TRBV5-1
size: -

CDR3: CASSYYGPTYEQYF
DNA: TGTGCCAGCAGTTACTACGGACCTACCTACGAGCAGTACTTC
D: -
J: TRBJ2-7
V: TRBV6-5
size: -

CDR3: CASSHRVDRGLSDYGYTF
DNA: TGCGCCAGCAGCCACCGGGTCGATCGGGGACTGAGCGACTATGGCTACACCTTC
D: -
J: TRBJ1-2
V: TRBV4-3
size: -

CDR3: CASPSFRVGETQYF
DNA: TGTGCCAGCCCCTCTTTCCGGGTGGGAGAGACCCAGTACTTC
D: -
J: TRBJ2-5
V: TRBV9
size: few

CDR3: CASSLGRINQPQHF
DNA: TGTGCCAGCAGCTTGGGGAGGATCAATCAGCCCCAGCATTTT
D: -
J: TRBJ1-5
V: TRBV5-5
size: many

CDR3: CSASRVLGYNEQFF
DNA: TGCAGTGCGAGTCGGGTTTTAGGCTACAATGAGCAGTTCTTC
D: -
J: TRBJ2-1
V: TRBV20-1
size: many

CDR3: CASSSRTGGHTEAFF
DNA: TGTGCCAGCAGCTCACGGACAGGGGGCCACACTGAAGCTTTCTTT
D: TRBD1
J: TRBJ1-1
V: TRBV7-8
size: -

CDR3: CASSLALAEYNEQFF
DNA: TGCGCCAGCAGCTTGGCTTTAGCGGAATACAATGAGCAGTTCTTC
D: -
J: TRBJ2-1
V: TRBV5-1
size: many

CDR3: CASSLDTSQETQYF
DNA: TGTGCCAGCAGCCTCGACACTAGCCAAGAGACCCAGTACTTC
D: -
J: TRBJ2-5
V: TRBV7-9
size: few

CDR3: CASSQASGLAGGPQETQYF
DNA: TGCGCCAGCAGCCAAGCCTCGGGGCTAGCGGGGGGCCCTCAAGAGACCCAGTACTTC
D: TRBD2
J: TRBJ2-5
V: TRBV4-1
size: many

CDR3: CASSLISSNYGYTF
DNA: TGTGCCAGCAGTTTGATCAGCTCCAACTATGGCTACACCTTC
D: -
J: TRBJ1-2
V: TRBV6-2/TRBV6-3
size: -

CDR3: CASSFGPSYGYTF
DNA: TGTGCCAGCAGTTTCGGTCCCTCCTATGGCTACACCTTC
D: -
J: TRBJ1-2
V: TRBV27
size: -

CDR3: CASSTAIGGYGYTF
DNA: TGTGCCAGCAGTACCGCCATAGGCGGCTATGGCTACACCTTC
D: -
J: TRBJ1-2
V: TRBV6-5
size: -